Sequencing of this TCR beta chain was carried out in a study of shared T cell receptors in the human thymus listed by TCRdb under 2021. Broadly, across the study: The study investigated the way shared, self-reactive T-cell receptor alpha chains are produced in the human thymus.

The method was the immunoSEQ multiplex PCR assay. TCRdb provides this immuneACCESS table in a form limited to in-frame rearrangements. Some clones are lacking; in checked studies, under half of them reflect an unresolved V gene, and why the rest are absent is not known. The sample table lists some 700,000 clones, 80% to 90% of them with a count of one. The ten largest account for more than 0.01% of the sample. As concerns this clone: Its antigen remains unidentified. No base-level quality is on record; no much larger clone is a single base apart.

The CDR3 runs 19 amino acids, cysteine and phenylalanine included. This entry keeps only the CDR3 DNA: 57 bases, framed from base 1. V gives up 4 bases and J gives up 5 bases, and the segment between their germline ends measures 27 bases. CDR1 and CDR2 are read off the germline V gene as MGHRA and YSYEKL. The sample was also linked to a second study, of human thymus T cells. Per the second study: Donors were immunologically healthy infants undergoing open corrective cardiac surgery for congenital heart defects in Finland. The thymus tissue came from surgical resects taken out during corrective cardiac surgery. Biased V and J gene segment usage appeared to be present in both thymic and peripheral blood repertoires. Highly overlapping thymic TCR repertoires among unrelated individuals were reported in the related research. TCR alpha and beta repertoires from about 8 infant thymus samples and four related peripheral blood samples were characterized in the study. Donor ages ranged from roughly 7 to 250 days, and the cohort comprised about six male and two female infants. Thymocytes were mechanically released from the tissue and were stored as pellets of 10-30 million cells at -70 degrees C. A QIAsymphony instrument was used to extract genomic DNA from the frozen cell pellets. The immunoSEQ multiplex PCR assay was used to amplify the TCRB and TCRAD loci from a standardized quantity of quality-controlled genomic DNA. Amplicons spanned the V(D)J region at a length sufficient to cover the CDR3 and identify V and J genes. The amplicons were sequenced on an Illumina platform via the commercial immunoSEQ service. Primer bias and sequencing errors were corrected as previously described, and TCRAD and TCRB definitions were based on the IMGT database. immunoSEQ Analyzer 3.0 and VDJTools were used for repertoire analysis, which covered basic statistics, V/J segment usage, diversity estimates, rarefaction and pairwise overlap. Chao1, ChaoE, Efron-Thisted, Shannon and inverse Simpson indices were used to estimate diversity, which was also estimated on datasets down-sampled to the smallest sample. Repertoire overlap used strict matching of CDR3 nucleotide sequence, V gene and J gene, with Jaccard-based multidimensional scaling clustering. On average, thymus samples yielded roughly 800,000 unique TCRB clonotypes, whereas blood samples yielded some 85,000.

Sequencing was performed on thymocytes. The rearranged segments are TRBV4-1 and TRBJ1-5; a tentative D call is TRBD1 (6 bases match). The origin of this receptor is a girl in the first two years of life with a congenital heart defect. Donor details come from another sample of the same person, matched by shared clones. The DNA sequence reads TGCGCCAGCAGCCGACGGATCCGGGGGGGGCCGATCAGAGATCAGCCCCAGCATTTT. This gives the protein CASSRRIRGGPIRDQPQHF.